Presented here are 16 T cell receptor beta chains from one specimen sequenced in a study of blood T cells in healthy people across ages. With a J-beta primer mix and a sample-barcoded 5' primer, a second PCR ran roughly 7 to 11 cycles. TCRdb independently ran MiXCR on the 5' RACE reads; one entry per CDR3 protein. This repertoire shows about 650,000 distinct CDR3 sequences, around 50% found once; its top ten account for roughly 14%. Sequencing used blood. All receptors derive from an elderly woman in good health.

Turning to this clonotype: A much larger clone sits a single nucleotide away, making a read error possible. V is TRBV27 and J is TRBJ2-4, with D possibly matching TRBD1 (5 bases). CDR1 and CDR2 (germline): MNHEY, SMNVEV (reference sequence). This CDR3 spans 14 amino acids. V was cut by 3 bases and J by 13 bases, with 19 bases left in between. This CDR3 is CASSFRQRSYKQYF. The CDR3 nucleotides read TGTGCCAGCAGTTTTCGACAGCGATCCTACAAGCAGTACTTC.

The chain is built from TRBV9 and TRBJ2-3; D is ambiguous. The V end lost 0 bases, the J end lost 8 bases, and 7 bases lay between the germline ends. There are 12 residues in the CDR3. The V gene's germline CDR1 is SGDLS and CDR2 YYNGEE. The CDR3 loop is CASSVVDGTQYF. The CDR3 coding sequence is TGTGCCAGCAGCGTAGTAGATGGTACGCAGTATTTT. The whole variable domain, filled in from reference TRBV9 and TRBJ2-3, reads DSGVTQTPKHLITATGQRVTLRCSPRSGDLSVYWYQQSLDQGLQFLIQYYNGEERAKGNILERFSAQQFPDLHSELNLSSLELGDSALYFCASSVVDGTQYFGPGTRLTVL.

Points on this clonotype: One junction end disagrees with the germline gene, perhaps due to a read error. The chain combines TRBV7-3 with TRBJ2-3; D gene ambiguous. Germline CDR1 and CDR2: SGHTA and FQGTGA. This CDR3 is 12 amino acids long. CDR3 nucleotides: TGTGCCAGCAGCCCGCCGTCAGATACGCGGTATTTT. Protein product: CASSPPSDTRYF.

The rearrangement links TRBV27 to TRBJ2-3; D not certain. The V gene lost 5 bases and the J gene lost 6 bases, with 12 bases spanning the gap. The CDR3 sequence is 13 residues long. The germline gives CDR1 MNHEY, CDR2 SMNVEV (reference sequence). DNA for the CDR3: TGTGCCAGCAGTCTGGTTGTCGCTGATACGCAGTATTTT. It encodes CASSLVVADTQYF.

This rearrangement joins TRBV9 to TRBJ1-6; possibly TRBD1 for D (5 bases). Per the germline V gene, CDR1 is SGDLS and CDR2 is YYNGEE. The ends were cut back, 2 bases at V and 1 base at J, with 16 bases in the middle. The CDR3 spans 18 residues. The CDR3 DNA is TGTGCCAGCAGCGTTGGGCGAGGGGAGGGGTCCTATAATTCACCCCTCCACTTT. Translating it yields CASSVGRGEGSYNSPLHF.

V and J are TRBV2 and TRBJ2-1, with TRBD2 identical over 7 bases. Germline CDR1 and CDR2: SNHLY and FYNNEI. The CDR3 length is 13 residues. The ends lost 8 bases at V and 7 bases at J; junction bases unmatched: 8. The CDR3 protein is CASEWGGSNEQFF. As DNA, the CDR3 is TGTGCCAGCGAGTGGGGGGGATCGAATGAGCAGTTCTTC.

The chain employs TRBV4-3 and TRBJ2-1; 7 positions match TRBD1. The CDR3 consists of 15 residues. Trimming took 2 bases from V and 6 from J; bases not matched to a gene: 7. Germline loops: CDR1 LGHNA, CDR2 YSLEER. The CDR3 spells CASSQSDRAVNEQFF. In DNA, the CDR3 is TGCGCCAGCAGCCAAAGTGACAGGGCAGTCAATGAGCAGTTCTTC.

As for this clonotype: A read error may be the cause here, since a much bigger clone is one base away. This chain joins TRBV5-1 and TRBJ2-5; a possible D gene is TRBD2 (5 bases). This CDR3 is built from 12 residues. CDR1 is SGHRS and CDR2 is YFSETQ in the germline V gene. Trimming stripped 0 bases from V and 11 bases from J, with 11 bases between. The CDR3 DNA follows: TGCGCCAGCAGCTTGGGACGATGGGAGCAGTACTTC. Protein: CASSLGRWEQYF.

The J gene is TRBJ2-3, the V gene TRBV20-1; D ambiguous. The V and J ends lost 6 bases and 0 bases respectively, with 7 bases between them. Germline CDR1 is DFQATT and CDR2 is SNEGSKA (reference sequence). The CDR3 contains 12 residues. The chain's CDR3 is CSAPASTDTQYF. CDR3 coding DNA: TGCAGTGCCCCAGCTAGCACAGATACGCAGTATTTT.

V and J are TRBV28 and TRBJ2-1; 12 bases agree with TRBD2. Losses at the gene ends were 5 bases for V and 6 bases for J; bases not matched to a gene: 11. The CDR3 has 17 amino acids. Germline V lookup: CDR1 MDHEN, CDR2 SYDVKM. The CDR3 reads CASSIGTSGRTRNEQFF. The CDR3 DNA sequence: TGTGCCAGCAGTATTGGGACTAGCGGGCGGACTCGCAATGAGCAGTTCTTC.

This clonotype showed up many times. This chain connects TRBV10-3 to TRBJ2-4; possibly TRBD1 or TRBD2 for D (5 bases each). Germline V lookup: CDR1 ENHRY, CDR2 SYGVKD. Trimming removed 1 base from V and 0 bases from J, with 13 bases in between. The CDR3 totals 17 residues. CDR3 coding DNA: TGTGCCATCAGTGAGTTCGGGACGGAAGCAGCCAAAAACATTCAGTACTTC. Translating gives CAISEFGTEAAKNIQYF.

This sequence joins TRBV4-3 and TRBJ2-3; 8 bases align to TRBD1. Germline V gene data show CDR1 as LGHNA and CDR2 as YSLEER. The CDR3 contains 17 residues. Germline trimming cut 1 base from V and 5 bases from J; bases unmatched to any gene: 11. CDR3: CASSQGSGQATGDTQYF. The CDR3 bases are TGCGCCAGCAGCCAAGGGTCGGGACAGGCAACGGGAGATACGCAGTATTTT.

On this clonotype: A single base separates this from a much larger clone, so it may be a read error. This chain links TRBV20-1 with TRBJ2-1, with 7 bases that match TRBD1. The better agreement between TRBJ2-7 and the DNA end casts doubt on the J call. The CDR3 sequence is 13 residues long. The V gene's germline CDR1 is DFQATT and CDR2 SNEGSKA (reference sequence). The CDR3 loop reads CSADTTGHNEQYF. CDR3 DNA sequence: TGCAGTGCCGATACGACAGGGCACAATGAGCAGTACTTC.

This clonotype was observed a few times. The chain is built from TRBV5-8 and TRBJ2-3, with D possibly matching TRBD2 (6 bases). Germline V CDR1 and CDR2: SGHTS, YDEGEE. The CDR3 runs 15 residues. V was cut by 3 bases and J by 1 base, with 12 bases left in between. The CDR3 nucleotides read TGTGCCAGCAGCTATGGGACTTGGGGCACAGATACGCAGTATTTT. This encodes CASSYGTWGTDTQYF.

The CDR3 nucleotides read TGTGCCAGCAGTTTGTTTGGGGAGGTCTATGGCTACACCTTC. It is translated as CASSLFGEVYGYTF. The chain is built from TRBV27 and TRBJ1-2; no clear D gene. The germline CDR1 and CDR2 sequences are MNHEY and SMNVEV (reference sequence). CDR3 length: 14 residues. Trimming pared 3 bases from V and 4 bases from J, leaving 12 bases between.

This chain connects TRBV12-3 or TRBV12-4 to TRBJ2-3; the D is unclear. V lost 4 bases, J lost 11 bases, and 19 bases lay in between. The CDR3 runs 14 residues. Here the CDR3 reads CASSSSPRSDVQYF. CDR3 DNA: TGTGCCAGCAGTTCCTCACCTAGATCAGATGTGCAGTATTTT.